This paragraph covers one T cell receptor (beta chain) sequence. Antigen: not known. Used for diagnoses were clinical symptoms, serum thyroxine and TRAb, thyroid ultrasound and orbital computed tomography. RNA transcripts were the template for amplifying TCR beta CDR3 regions. Primed by the HTBI set, a first-round RT-PCR was run on the TCR CDR3. TCRdb independently ran MiXCR on the multiplex PCR reads; one entry per CDR3 protein. Of some 360,000 distinct CDR3 sequences detected, 15% to 20% appear once; the ten largest clones hold around 15%. V shed 6 bases, J shed 7 bases, and the junction held 12 bases outside the gene matches. This CDR3 has 15 amino acids. The record originates from a study of T cells in Graves' hyperthyroidism and ophthalmopathy. Study-wide context: Blood from the periphery was taken at initial diagnosis, before any treatment. Findings and limits, study-wide: Peripheral blood also featured most of the thyroid clonotypes expanded above 0.001.

The V call is TRBV12-3 or TRBV12-4, the J call TRBJ2-5; 9 nucleotides agree with TRBD2. The TCR comes from a middle-aged woman with Graves' ophthalmopathy. The material sequenced was blood. CDR3 sequence (DNA): TGTGCCAGCAGATTTAGCGGGAGAGGTGGGGGGACCCAGTACTTC. This sequence encodes CASRFSGRGGGTQYF.